This TCR beta chain originates from a study of control samples from healthy donors and cancer patients. CDR3 size: 12 residues. CDR1 and CDR2 from the germline V gene are MNHEY and SMNVEV (reference sequence). V dropped 5 bases and J dropped 0 bases, with 3 bases sitting between them. TCRdb keeps only in-frame clones here, not all; method: immunoSEQ multiplex PCR. The sample gives about 130,000 clones, approximately 92% of which show up once; over 2% is in the top ten. The receptor was derived from a man younger than 35 in good health. The chain uses TRBV27 and TRBJ2-3, with unresolved D. Sample: blood. CDR3: CASSPSTDTQYF. The CDR3 DNA reads as TGTGCCAGCAGTCCTAGCACAGATACGCAGTATTTT.